The 28 T cell receptor beta chains in this list originate from one sample, sequenced in a study of beta chain features in type 1 diabetes (dated by TCRdb to 2016 to 2019). On the study overall, not on this receptor specifically: A moderate but significant shortening of TCRB CDR3 length was observed in type 1 diabetes patients in all four CD4+ subsets.

Their antigens remain unidentified. The library was generated by the immunoSEQ multiplex PCR assay. The entire amount of isolated RNA was reverse transcribed using the High Capacity cDNA Reverse Transcription Kit, so the sequenced TCRB transcripts were expressed ones. TCRdb limited this immuneACCESS table to in-frame rearrangements with V and J called. A share of clones is missing; checked studies link under half to unresolved V genes, and the rest is unexplained. The sample data list around 600,000 clones, and around 12% of these were observed just once. The top ten hold more than 0.095% of the sample. Material: naive CD4+ T cells from blood. The cell subset or site label for this specimen denotes: true naive CD4+ T cells. Receptors were obtained from a man younger than 45 with type 1 diabetes.

J is TRBJ1-2 and V is TRBV5-1; D may be TRBD1 (5 bases). Germline V lookup: CDR1 SGHRS, CDR2 YFSETQ. This CDR3 comprises 15 residues. With 1 base removed from V and 6 bases from J, the gap between germline ends came to 16 bases. For the CDR3, the DNA is TGCGCCAGCAGCTTGACCCCTGTGACAGACGATGGCTACACCTTC. Translated, it gives CASSLTPVTDDGYTF.

This clone has just a few counts. The V gene is TRBV2, the J gene TRBJ2-5; 7 bases agree with TRBD1. The V and J ends lost 4 bases and 3 bases, in that order; junction bases with no gene match: 2. This CDR3 has 13 residues. The germline CDR1 and CDR2 sequences are SNHLY and FYNNEI. DNA of the CDR3: TGTGCCAGCAGTGGAGGGACAGAAGAGACCCAGTACTTC. This gives the protein CASSGGTEETQYF.

The rearrangement joins TRBV5-4 to TRBJ2-7; 9 nucleotides line up with TRBD1. The V gene's germline CDR1 is SGHNT and CDR2 YYREEE (reference sequence). Trimming took 0 bases from V and 3 from J; bases not matched to a gene: 4. The CDR3 is made up of 15 amino acids. CDR3 sequence (DNA): TGTGCCAGCAGCTTGGCTATGGGACAGGGCTACGAGCAGTACTTC. As protein: CASSLAMGQGYEQYF.

V usage is TRBV7-9 and J usage is TRBJ2-1; TRBD1 or TRBD2 may be the D gene (5 bases each). V lost 5 bases, J lost 0 bases, and 11 bases lay in between. CDR3 length: 15 residues. Germline V lookup: CDR1 SEHNR, CDR2 FQNEAQ (reference sequence). CDR3 sequence reads: CASSQAGSSYNEQFF. CDR3 bases: TGTGCCAGCAGCCAGGCAGGGAGCTCCTACAATGAGCAGTTCTTC.

The gene calls are TRBV7-3 and TRBJ2-1; 8 bases are shared with TRBD2. This CDR3 is 13 amino acids long. The J segment lost 6 bases and the V segment lost 3 bases, leaving 1 base of the junction unmatched. The V gene's germline CDR1 is SGHTA and CDR2 FQGTGA. CDR3 in DNA: TGTGCCAGCAGCTTCGGACTAGCCAATGAGCAGTTCTTC. The encoded protein is CASSFGLANEQFF.

This clone was counted only a few times. This chain links TRBV4-3 with TRBJ1-2, with D perhaps TRBD1 (6 bases). This CDR3 is built from 17 residues. V lost 1 base, J lost 2 bases, and 17 bases lay in between. Germline V gene sequence: CDR1 LGHNA, CDR2 YSLEER. The chain's CDR3 is CASSQGPNRVGNYGYTF. In nucleotides, the CDR3 is TGCGCCAGCAGCCAAGGTCCAAACAGGGTTGGCAACTATGGCTACACCTTC.

This clone was counted between two and nine times. The genes are TRBV6-5 and TRBJ1-3; no firm D call. V was shortened by 0 bases and J by 1 base, with 4 bases between the two germline ends. The length of the CDR3 is 14 residues. Germline values: CDR1 MNHEY, CDR2 SVGAGI. The CDR3 DNA is TGTGCCAGCAGTTACTCACCTTCTGGAAACACCATATATTTT. Encoded protein: CASSYSPSGNTIYF.

Worth noting for this clone: One junction end does not reproduce the germline sequence, and a read error may be involved. The chain recombines TRBV5-4 with TRBJ2-6; 7 bases align to TRBD1. Germline V gene sequence: CDR1 SGHNT, CDR2 YYREEE (reference sequence). This CDR3 is built from 14 residues. The CDR3 sequence: CASSLDRTGNVPTF. CDR3 in DNA: TGTGCCAGCAGCTTAGATCGGACAGGCAACGTCCCGACTTTC.

This clone was detected only a few times. The chain joins TRBV19 to TRBJ2-3; D perhaps matches TRBD2 (6 bases). The germline gives CDR1 LNHDA, CDR2 SQIVND (reference sequence). V was trimmed by 7 bases and J by 1 base, leaving 9 bases between them. This CDR3 spans 13 amino acids. The CDR3 loop reads CASTPGGTDTQYF. The DNA of the CDR3 is TGTGCCAGTACCCCGGGGGGCACAGATACGCAGTATTTT.

This clone was seen only a few times. The gene calls are TRBV19 and TRBJ2-3; 7 bases align to TRBD2. The germline CDR1 and CDR2 sequences are LNHDA and SQIVND (reference sequence). The CDR3 contains 16 residues. The V segment lost 0 bases and the J segment 12 bases; nucleotides outside the gene matches: 15. CDR3 sequence: CASSIDLGNSGLTQYF. The CDR3 DNA reads as TGTGCCAGTAGTATAGATCTTGGCAACTCGGGACTAACTCAGTATTTT.

This rearrangement joins TRBV11-2 to TRBJ1-4, with D unresolved. V gave up 0 bases and J gave up 3 bases, with 23 bases separating them. Germline CDR1 reads SGHAT; CDR2 reads FQNNGV. This CDR3 has 20 residues. CDR3 loop: CASSLEEWEGGWGANEKLFF. CDR3 DNA sequence: TGTGCCAGCAGCTTAGAGGAGTGGGAAGGAGGTTGGGGTGCTAATGAAAAACTGTTTTTT.

This clone has more than one count but fewer than ten. The chain has TRBV6-5 and TRBJ2-5, with 7 bases fitting TRBD1. Germline CDR1 and CDR2: MNHEY and SVGAGI. The V and J ends lost 8 bases and 2 bases, in that order; junction bases with no gene match: 5. The CDR3 covers 13 residues. The CDR3 loop is CASSRGQQETQYF. The DNA for the CDR3 is TGTGCCAGCTCAAGGGGACAGCAAGAGACCCAGTACTTC.

The table lists this clone with a few counts. The rearrangement uses TRBV2 and TRBJ1-6; D remains ambiguous. The CDR3 is made up of 16 amino acids. Germline V gene data show CDR1 as SNHLY and CDR2 as FYNNEI. Trimming stripped 2 bases from V and 10 bases from J, with 18 bases between. The CDR3 region is CASSESAGGRASPLHF. The CDR3 DNA reads TGTGCCAGCAGTGAATCGGCCGGAGGTAGGGCCTCACCCCTCCACTTT.

This clone turned up a few times. At one end the junction does not follow the germline gene, possibly because of a read error. This sequence joins TRBV7-9 and TRBJ2-3; no reliable D call. The germline gives CDR1 SEHNR, CDR2 FQNEAQ (reference sequence). This CDR3 has 15 amino acids. Here the CDR3 reads CASSLEWDVTDPQYF. The CDR3 bases are TGTGCCAGCAGCTTAGAGTGGGATGTCACAGATCCGCAGTATTTT. The variable domain in full, completed from reference TRBV7-9 and TRBJ2-3, reads DTGVSQNPRHKITKRGQNVTFRCDPISEHNRLYWYRQTLGQGPEFLTYFQNEAQLEKSRLLSDRFSAERPKGSFSTLEIQRTEQGDSAMYLCASSLEWDVTDPQYFGPGTRLTVL.

The chain employs TRBV7-2 and TRBJ1-1, with 8 bases that match TRBD1. J lost 1 base, V lost 5 bases, and 3 bases had no gene match. This CDR3 has 14 amino acids. Germline V gene data show CDR1 as SGHTA and CDR2 as FQGNSA. The CDR3 nucleotides read TGTGCCAGCAGCCTCGGGACAGGGAACACTGAAGCTTTCTTT. Encoded protein: CASSLGTGNTEAFF.

The genes are TRBV6-1 and TRBJ2-6; the D is unclear. The CDR3 is 13 amino acids. The germline CDR1 and CDR2 sequences are MNHNS and SASEGT. The V gene lost 8 bases and the J gene lost 1 base, with 6 bases spanning the gap. The DNA for the CDR3 is TGTGCCAGCCGGGCGTCTGGGGCCAACGTCCTGACTTTC. Encoded protein: CASRASGANVLTF.

The chain employs TRBV25-1 and TRBJ1-2, with D perhaps TRBD1 (5 bases). The ends were cut back, 2 bases at V and 3 bases at J, with 13 bases in the middle. Germline V gives CDR1 MGHDK, CDR2 SYGVNS. The CDR3 runs 15 residues. This CDR3 is CASSELGTPHYGYTF. Here the CDR3 DNA reads TGTGCCAGCAGTGAACTAGGGACCCCCCACTATGGCTACACCTTC.

The chain couples TRBV18 to TRBJ2-7; no clear D gene. CDR3 length: 14 amino acids. Germline values: CDR1 KGHSH, CDR2 LQKENI. Trimming left V 5 bases short and J 0 bases short, with 11 bases between. CDR3 bases: TGTGCCAGCTCAATCGTCCAGAGCTCCTACGAGCAGTACTTC. Its translation: CASSIVQSSYEQYF.

This clone occurred a few times. The rearrangement uses TRBV11-3 and TRBJ2-5; TRBD2 aligns across 13 bases. Germline V lookup: CDR1 SGHNT, CDR2 YENEEA. The CDR3 is 17 residues long. V shed 4 bases and J 5 bases; nucleotides not matched to a gene: 10. DNA for the CDR3: TGTGCCAGCAGCTCCTGGACTAGCGGGGGCCCTCAGGAGACCCAGTACTTC. This encodes CASSSWTSGGPQETQYF. Complete variable domain (other parts from reference TRBV11-3 and TRBJ2-5): EAGVVQSPRYKIIEKKQPVAFWCNPISGHNTLYWYLQNLGQGPELLIRYENEEAVDDSQLPKDRFSAERLKGVDSTLKIQPAELGDSAVYLCASSSWTSGGPQETQYFGPGTRLLVL.

This clone was detected only a few times. The gene calls are TRBV18 and TRBJ2-2; D unresolved. V was clipped by 6 bases and J by 4 bases, with 6 bases between them. CDR1 and CDR2 (germline): KGHSH, LQKENI. This CDR3 has 12 residues. CDR3: CASSQITGELFF. CDR3 nucleotides: TGTGCCAGCTCTCAGATCACCGGGGAGCTGTTTTTT.

DNA of the CDR3: TGTGCCATCAGTGATTTGGGGCGTCGGGCCAACGTCCTGACTTTC. As protein: CAISDLGRRANVLTF. V gene TRBV10-3 combines with J gene TRBJ2-6; perhaps TRBD1 as D (5 bases). Deletions cut 3 bases from V and 5 bases from J, with 11 bases between. Germline CDR1 ENHRY, CDR2 SYGVKD. The CDR3 is 15 amino acids.

The chain combines TRBV9 with TRBJ2-3; D ambiguous. Germline V CDR1 and CDR2: SGDLS, YYNGEE. The CDR3 is made up of 14 amino acids. V shed 0 bases and J shed 7 bases, with 12 bases lying between them. The DNA for the CDR3 is TGTGCCAGCAGCGTAGAGCTCCTCACGCATACGCAGTATTTT. Protein product: CASSVELLTHTQYF.

V usage is TRBV18 and J usage is TRBJ1-2; maybe TRBD1 (5 bases). CDR1 and CDR2 from the germline V gene are KGHSH and LQKENI. V lost 5 bases and J lost 9, with 16 bases in between. The CDR3 spans 13 residues. The CDR3 loop reads CASSSSTAYSYTF. The CDR3 DNA reads as TGTGCCAGCTCATCATCGACAGCTTATAGCTACACCTTC.

This chain connects TRBV6-5 to TRBJ1-6, with TRBD1 as a possible D gene (5 bases). Trimming took off 0 bases at V and 10 bases at J, with 13 bases between the two ends. The germline gives CDR1 MNHEY, CDR2 SVGAGI. This CDR3 has 15 amino acids. The CDR3 nucleotides read TGTGCCAGCAGTTACTCGGGACCAGGGTTGTCACCCCTCCACTTT. Translation gives CASSYSGPGLSPLHF.

The chain has TRBV28 and TRBJ1-2, with D perhaps TRBD1 (6 bases). This CDR3 is built from 13 residues. Trimming shortened V by 10 bases and J by 7 bases, and 19 bases separated the two germline ends. The germline V gene has CDR1 MDHEN and CDR2 SYDVKM. CDR3 amino acids: CAIPSGGRIGYTF. The DNA of the CDR3 is TGTGCCATCCCATCTGGGGGGCGTATTGGCTACACCTTC.

V gene TRBV30 combines with J gene TRBJ2-3, with D possibly being TRBD1 or TRBD2 (5 bases each). Trimming removed 8 bases from V and 1 base from J, with 16 bases in between. CDR1 and CDR2 (germline): GTSNPN, SVGIG (reference sequence). The CDR3 covers 14 residues. The CDR3 reads CATERGAGTDTQYF. CDR3 bases: TGTGCCACGGAAAGAGGGGCTGGCACAGATACGCAGTATTTT.

This clone occurred a few times. The CDR3 spells CASSAGHGRTDTQYF. CDR3 DNA sequence: TGTGCCAGCAGTGCAGGGCACGGTAGGACAGATACGCAGTATTTT. This sequence joins TRBV27 and TRBJ2-3; D perhaps matches TRBD1 (5 bases). The CDR3 is made up of 15 amino acids. V lost 5 bases to trimming and J lost 3 bases, with 15 bases between them. Germline CDR1 MNHEY, CDR2 SMNVEV (reference sequence).

The chain combines TRBV10-3 with TRBJ2-7, with 12 bases fitting TRBD1. After removal of 11 bases from V and 7 bases from J, the junction contained 12 bases not matched to a gene. The germline V gene has CDR1 ENHRY and CDR2 SYGVKD. The CDR3 loop spans 14 amino acids. This chain's CDR3 is CASLPGQGALEQYF. The CDR3 region has the DNA TGTGCCTCTCTACCGGGACAGGGGGCCCTTGAGCAGTACTTC.